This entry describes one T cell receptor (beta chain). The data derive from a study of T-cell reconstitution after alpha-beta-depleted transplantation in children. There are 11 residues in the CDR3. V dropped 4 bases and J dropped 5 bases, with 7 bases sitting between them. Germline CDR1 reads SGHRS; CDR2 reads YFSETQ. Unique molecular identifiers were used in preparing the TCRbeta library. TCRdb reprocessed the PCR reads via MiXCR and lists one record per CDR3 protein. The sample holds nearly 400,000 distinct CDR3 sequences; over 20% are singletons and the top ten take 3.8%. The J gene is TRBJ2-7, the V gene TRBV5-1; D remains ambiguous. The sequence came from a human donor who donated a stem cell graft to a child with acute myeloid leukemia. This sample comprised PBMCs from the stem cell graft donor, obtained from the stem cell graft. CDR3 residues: CASSTLDEQYF. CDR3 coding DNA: TGCGCCAGCAGCACGCTCGACGAGCAGTACTTC. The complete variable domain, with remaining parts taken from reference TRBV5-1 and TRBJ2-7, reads KAGVTQTPRYLIKTRGQQVTLSCSPISGHRSVSWYQQTPGQGLQFLFEYFSETQRNKGNFPGRFSGRQFSNSRSEMNVSTLELGDSALYLCASSTLDEQYFGPGTRLTVT.